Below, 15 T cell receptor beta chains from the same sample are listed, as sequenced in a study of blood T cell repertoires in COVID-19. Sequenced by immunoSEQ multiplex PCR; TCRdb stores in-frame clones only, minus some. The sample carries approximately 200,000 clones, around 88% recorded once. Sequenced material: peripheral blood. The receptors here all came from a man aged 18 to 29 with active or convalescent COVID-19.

The CDR3 sequence is CASSLDSGPYYGYTF. The CDR3 DNA reads TGTGCCAGCAGCTTAGATTCAGGGCCCTACTATGGCTACACCTTC. The J gene is TRBJ1-2, the V gene TRBV13, with D possibly being TRBD1 (5 bases). The CDR3 runs to 15 residues. CDR1 is PRHDT, CDR2 FYEKMQ, per germline (reference sequence). V shed 1 base and J shed 3 bases, with 12 bases lying between them. Looking up the rest from reference TRBV13 and TRBJ1-2 gives the full variable domain: AAGVIQSPRHLIKEKRETATLKCYPIPRHDTVYWYQQGPGQDPQFLISFYEKMQSDKGSIPDRFSAQQFSDYHSELNMSSLELGDSALYFCASSLDSGPYYGYTFGSGTRLTVV.

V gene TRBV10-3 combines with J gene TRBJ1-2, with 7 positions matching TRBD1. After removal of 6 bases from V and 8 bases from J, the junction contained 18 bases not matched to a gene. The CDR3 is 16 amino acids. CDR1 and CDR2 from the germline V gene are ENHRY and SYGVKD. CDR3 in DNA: TGTGCCATCAGGGGTAGAAAATTCGGGACAGCCTTGGGCTACACCTTC. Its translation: CAIRGRKFGTALGYTF.

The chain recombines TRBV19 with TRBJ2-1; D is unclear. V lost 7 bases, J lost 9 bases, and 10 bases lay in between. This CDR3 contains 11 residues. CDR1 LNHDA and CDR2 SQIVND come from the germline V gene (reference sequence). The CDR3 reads CASNSGGEQFF. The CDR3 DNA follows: TGTGCCAGTAACTCCGGCGGTGAGCAGTTCTTC.

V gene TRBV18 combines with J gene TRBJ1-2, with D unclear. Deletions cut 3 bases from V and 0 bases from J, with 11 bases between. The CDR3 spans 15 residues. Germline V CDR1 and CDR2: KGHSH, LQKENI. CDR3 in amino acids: CASSPERNANYGYTF. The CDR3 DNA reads TGTGCCAGCTCACCTGAGCGCAACGCTAACTATGGCTACACCTTC.

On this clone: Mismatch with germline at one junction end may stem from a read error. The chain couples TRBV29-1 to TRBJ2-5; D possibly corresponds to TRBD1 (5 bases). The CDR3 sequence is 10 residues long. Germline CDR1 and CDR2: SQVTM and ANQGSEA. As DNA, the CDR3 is TGCAGCGCGAAACAGGAGAACCAGTACTTC. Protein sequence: CSAKQENQYF.

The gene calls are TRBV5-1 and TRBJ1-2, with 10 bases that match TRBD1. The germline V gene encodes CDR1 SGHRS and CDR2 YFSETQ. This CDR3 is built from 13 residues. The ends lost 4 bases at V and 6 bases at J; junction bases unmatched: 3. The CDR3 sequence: CASSRQGADGYTF. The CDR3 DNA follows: TGCGCCAGCAGCCGACAGGGGGCAGATGGCTACACCTTC.

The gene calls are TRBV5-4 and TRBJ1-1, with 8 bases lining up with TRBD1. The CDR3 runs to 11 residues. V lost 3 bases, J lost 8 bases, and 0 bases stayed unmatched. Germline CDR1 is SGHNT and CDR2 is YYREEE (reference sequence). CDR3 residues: CASSSGGEAFF. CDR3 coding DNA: TGTGCCAGCAGCTCAGGGGGCGAAGCTTTCTTT.

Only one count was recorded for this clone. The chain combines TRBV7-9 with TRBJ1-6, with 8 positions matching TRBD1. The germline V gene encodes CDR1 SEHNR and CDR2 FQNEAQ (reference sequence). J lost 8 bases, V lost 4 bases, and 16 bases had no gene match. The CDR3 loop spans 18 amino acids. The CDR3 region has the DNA TGTGCCAGCAGCTCCCCACACAGGGGGGGGCCTTGGGATTCACCCCTCCACTTT. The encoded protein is CASSSPHRGGPWDSPLHF.

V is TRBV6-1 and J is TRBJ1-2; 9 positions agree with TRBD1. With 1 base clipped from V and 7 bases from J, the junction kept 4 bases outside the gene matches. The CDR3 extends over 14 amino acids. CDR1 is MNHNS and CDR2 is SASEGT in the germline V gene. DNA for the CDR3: TGTGCCAGCAGTGAAGGGACAGGGGCGATTGGCTACACCTTC. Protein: CASSEGTGAIGYTF.

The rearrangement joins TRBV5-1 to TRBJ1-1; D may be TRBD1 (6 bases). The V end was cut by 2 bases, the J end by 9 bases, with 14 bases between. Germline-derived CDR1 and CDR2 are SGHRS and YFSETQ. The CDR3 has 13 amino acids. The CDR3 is CASSFFGQPQAFF. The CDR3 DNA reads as TGCGCCAGCAGCTTTTTTGGACAGCCCCAAGCTTTCTTT.

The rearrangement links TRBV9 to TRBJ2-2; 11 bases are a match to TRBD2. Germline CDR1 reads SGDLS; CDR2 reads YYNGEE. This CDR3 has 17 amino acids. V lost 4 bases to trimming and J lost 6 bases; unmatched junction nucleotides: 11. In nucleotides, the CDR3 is TGTGCCAGCAGCCCTTTAGCGGGAGGGCCGAGGGCCGGGGAGCTGTTTTTT. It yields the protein CASSPLAGGPRAGELFF.

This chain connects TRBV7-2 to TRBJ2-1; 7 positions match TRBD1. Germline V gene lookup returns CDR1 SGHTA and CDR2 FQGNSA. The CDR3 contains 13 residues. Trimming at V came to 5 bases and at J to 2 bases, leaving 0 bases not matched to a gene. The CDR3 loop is CASSQGAYNEQFF. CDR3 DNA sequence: TGTGCCAGCAGCCAGGGGGCCTACAATGAGCAGTTCTTC.

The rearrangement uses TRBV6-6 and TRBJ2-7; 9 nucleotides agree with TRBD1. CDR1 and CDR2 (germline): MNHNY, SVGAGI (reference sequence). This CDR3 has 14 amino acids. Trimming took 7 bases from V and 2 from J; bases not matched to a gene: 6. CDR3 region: CASIGTGKTYEQYF. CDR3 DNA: TGTGCCAGCATCGGGACAGGGAAGACCTACGAGCAGTACTTC.

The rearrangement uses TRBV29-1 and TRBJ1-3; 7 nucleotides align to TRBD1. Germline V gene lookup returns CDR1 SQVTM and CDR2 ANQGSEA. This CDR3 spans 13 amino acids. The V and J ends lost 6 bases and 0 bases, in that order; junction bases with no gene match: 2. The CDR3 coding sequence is TGCAGCGTGGGGACAGTCTCTGGAAACACCATATATTTT. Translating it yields CSVGTVSGNTIYF.

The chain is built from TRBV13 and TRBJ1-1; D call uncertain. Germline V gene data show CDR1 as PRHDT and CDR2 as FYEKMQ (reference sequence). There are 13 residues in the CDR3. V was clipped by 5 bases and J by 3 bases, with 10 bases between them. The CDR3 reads CASSPGPYTEAFF. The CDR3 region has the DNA TGTGCCAGCAGCCCCGGTCCCTACACTGAAGCTTTCTTT. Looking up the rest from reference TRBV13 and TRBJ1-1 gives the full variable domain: AAGVIQSPRHLIKEKRETATLKCYPIPRHDTVYWYQQGPGQDPQFLISFYEKMQSDKGSIPDRFSAQQFSDYHSELNMSSLELGDSALYFCASSPGPYTEAFFGQGTRLTVV.